This TCR beta chain stems from a study of cytomegalovirus exposure and HLA in healthy donors. Overall study findings and caveats: There was a cluster of highly shared sequence variants that was likely a sequencing artifact. A later analysis linked some 18,000 TCR beta sequences to HLA alleles at 0.05 false discovery rate.

The PCR made use of 60 Vbeta and 13 Jbeta primers. Profiled with immunoSEQ multiplex PCR; TCRdb holds only in-frame clones, not every one. The sample has roughly 170,000 clones, approximately 80% seen once. Germline V gives CDR1 SEHNR, CDR2 FQNEAQ (reference sequence). V lost 5 bases and J 7 bases, leaving 17 bases between the germline ends. The length of the CDR3 is 14 residues. On this clone itself: Its antigen remains unidentified.

Sample: PBMCs. V usage is TRBV7-9 and J usage is TRBJ1-1; D is unclear. The receptor was isolated from a woman aged 30 to 39 in good health and CMV-seronegative. The CDR3 spells CASSPAGGKDEAFF. CDR3 sequence (DNA): TGTGCCAGCAGCCCCGCGGGAGGCAAAGATGAAGCTTTCTTT.